This TCR beta chain emerged from a study of T cell responses to AZD1222 COVID-19 vaccine. The study's findings and limits: Just a handful of AZD1222 recipients tested seropositive at baseline. An increase in Spike-specific TCR breadth and depth was observed after two AZD1222 doses. Sampled repertoires all dated from after the peak T cell response.

The CDR3 length is 17 residues. Germline-derived CDR1 and CDR2 are LGHNA and YNFKEQ. V lost 1 base, J lost 5 bases, and 9 bases stayed unmatched. Comments on this clone: The antigen is undetermined.

Method: immunoSEQ multiplex PCR; TCRdb's copy keeps in-frame clones and lacks some. The sample contains around 170,000 clones, about nine tenths of which appear only once. The starting material was peripheral blood, obtained on day 0 of AZD1222 vaccination. V usage is TRBV4-2 and J usage is TRBJ2-2, with 8 bases identical to TRBD2. This clonotype originated in an adult in good health. CDR3 loop: CASSQVVGGARTGELFF. The CDR3 nucleotides are TGTGCCAGCAGCCAAGTCGTCGGGGGGGCCCGTACCGGGGAGCTGTTTTTT.